The present T cell receptor (beta chain) was sequenced within a study of OX40 agonist ivuxolimab in advanced cancers. Study-level findings and limits: CD4+ and CD8+ blood T cells expanded clonally by week 6 at 0.1 to 3.0 mg/kg.

Per germline, CDR1 LNHDA and CDR2 SQIVND (reference sequence). CDR3 length equals 13 residues. Trimming shortened V by 3 bases and J by 2 bases, and 8 bases separated the two germline ends. The table lists this clone with a count of one. The target antigen is unknown. Assay: immunoSEQ multiplex PCR; the TCRdb copy retains only in-frame clones and omits some. Counted here are roughly 60,000 clones, 87% occurring once; the ten biggest clones make up 0.6% to 0.7%. The sample was CD4+ or CD8+ T cells sorted from blood, taken in a trial of the OX40 agonist ivuxolimab. This sequence joins TRBV19 and TRBJ2-7; D possibly corresponds to TRBD1 (6 bases). The clonotype originates from an adult with an advanced solid tumor such as melanoma, head and neck, liver or kidney cancer. CDR3 nucleotides: TGTGCCAGTAGTATGACAGGAACCTACGAGCAGTACTTC. Protein product: CASSMTGTYEQYF.